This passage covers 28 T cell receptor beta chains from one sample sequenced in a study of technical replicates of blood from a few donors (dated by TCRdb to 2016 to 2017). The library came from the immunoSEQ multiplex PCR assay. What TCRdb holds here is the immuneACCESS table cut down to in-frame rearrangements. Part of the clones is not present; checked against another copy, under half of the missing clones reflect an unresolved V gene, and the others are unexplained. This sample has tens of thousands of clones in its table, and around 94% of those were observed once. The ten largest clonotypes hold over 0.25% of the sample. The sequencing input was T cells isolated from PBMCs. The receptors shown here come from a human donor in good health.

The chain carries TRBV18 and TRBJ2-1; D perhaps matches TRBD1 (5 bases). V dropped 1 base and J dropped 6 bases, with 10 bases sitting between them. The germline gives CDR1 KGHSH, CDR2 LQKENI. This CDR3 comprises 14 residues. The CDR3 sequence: CASSPQGQGNEQFF. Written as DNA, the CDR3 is TGTGCCAGCTCACCACAGGGCCAGGGCAATGAGCAGTTCTTC.

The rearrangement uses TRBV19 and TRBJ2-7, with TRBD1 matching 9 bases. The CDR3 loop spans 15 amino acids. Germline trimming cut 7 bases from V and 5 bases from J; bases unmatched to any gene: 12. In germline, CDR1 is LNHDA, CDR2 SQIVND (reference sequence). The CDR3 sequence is CASNPGQGIVDEQYF. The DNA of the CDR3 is TGTGCCAGTAATCCGGGACAGGGAATTGTGGACGAGCAGTACTTC. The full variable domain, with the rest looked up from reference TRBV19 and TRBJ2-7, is DGGITQSPKYLFRKEGQNVTLSCEQNLNHDAMYWYRQDPGQGLRLIYYSQIVNDFQKGDIAEGYSVSREKKESFPLTVTSAQKNPTAFYLCASNPGQGIVDEQYFGPGTRLTVT.

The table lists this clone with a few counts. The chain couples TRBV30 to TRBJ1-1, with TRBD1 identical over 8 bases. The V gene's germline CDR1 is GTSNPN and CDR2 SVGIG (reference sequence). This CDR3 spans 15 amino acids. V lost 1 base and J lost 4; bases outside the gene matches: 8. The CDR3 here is CAWSALLTGVTEAFF. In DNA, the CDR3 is TGTGCCTGGAGTGCACTACTGACAGGGGTCACTGAAGCTTTCTTT.

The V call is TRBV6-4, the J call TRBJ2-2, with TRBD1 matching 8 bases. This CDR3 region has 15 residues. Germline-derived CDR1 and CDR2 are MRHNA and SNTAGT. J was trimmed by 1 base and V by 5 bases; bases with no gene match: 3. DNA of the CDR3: TGTGCCAGCAGTCAAGGGACAGGGAACACCGGGGAGCTGTTTTTT. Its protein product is CASSQGTGNTGELFF.

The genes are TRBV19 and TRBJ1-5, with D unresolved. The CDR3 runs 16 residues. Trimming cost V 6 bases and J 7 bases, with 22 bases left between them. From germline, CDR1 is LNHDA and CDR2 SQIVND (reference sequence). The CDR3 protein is CASRASARRAGQPQHF. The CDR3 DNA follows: TGTGCCAGTAGAGCGTCGGCCAGGAGGGCCGGGCAGCCCCAGCATTTT.

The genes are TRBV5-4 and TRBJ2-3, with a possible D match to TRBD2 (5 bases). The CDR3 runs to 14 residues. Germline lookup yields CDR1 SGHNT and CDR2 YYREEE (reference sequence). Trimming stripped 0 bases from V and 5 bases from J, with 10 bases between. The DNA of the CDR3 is TGTGCCAGCAGCTTGGGTTCAGCGGTAGATACGCAGTATTTT. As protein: CASSLGSAVDTQYF.

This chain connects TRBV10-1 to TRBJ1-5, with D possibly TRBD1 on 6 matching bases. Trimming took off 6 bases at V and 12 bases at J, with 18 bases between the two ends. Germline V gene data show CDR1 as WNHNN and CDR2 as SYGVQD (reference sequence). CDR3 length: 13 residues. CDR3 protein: CASSSGQRGVQHF. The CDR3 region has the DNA TGCGCCAGCAGCTCCGGACAGCGAGGCGTCCAGCATTTT.

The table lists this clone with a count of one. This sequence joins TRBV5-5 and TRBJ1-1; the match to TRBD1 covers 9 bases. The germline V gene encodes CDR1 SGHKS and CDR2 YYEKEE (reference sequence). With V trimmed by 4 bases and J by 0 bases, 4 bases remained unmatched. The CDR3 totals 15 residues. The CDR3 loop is CASSRDRAMNTEAFF. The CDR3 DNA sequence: TGTGCCAGCAGCCGGGACAGGGCGATGAACACTGAAGCTTTCTTT.

The chain's CDR3 is CASSPLQGGKNIQYF. The DNA of the CDR3 is TGTGCCAGCAGCCCTCTTCAGGGAGGCAAAAACATTCAGTACTTC. The V and J genes are TRBV6-1 and TRBJ2-4; the D gene is possibly TRBD2 (6 bases). Per the germline V gene, CDR1 is MNHNS and CDR2 is SASEGT. This CDR3 spans 15 amino acids. Trimming shortened V by 6 bases and J by 3 bases, and 15 bases separated the two germline ends.

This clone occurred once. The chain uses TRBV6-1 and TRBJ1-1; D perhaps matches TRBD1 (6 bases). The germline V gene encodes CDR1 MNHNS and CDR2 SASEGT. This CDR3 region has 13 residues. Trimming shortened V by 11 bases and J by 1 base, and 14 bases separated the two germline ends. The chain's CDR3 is CAGSGTPNTEAFF. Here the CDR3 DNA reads TGTGCCGGATCCGGGACACCGAACACTGAAGCTTTCTTT.

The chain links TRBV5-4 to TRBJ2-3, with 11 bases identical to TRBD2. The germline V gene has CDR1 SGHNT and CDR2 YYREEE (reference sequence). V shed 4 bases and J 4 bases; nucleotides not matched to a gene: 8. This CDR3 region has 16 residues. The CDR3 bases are TGTGCCAGCAGCGACCTCCTAGCGGGGGGAGCAGATACGCAGTATTTT. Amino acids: CASSDLLAGGADTQYF. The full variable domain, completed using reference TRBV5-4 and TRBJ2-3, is ETGVTQSPTHLIKTRGQQVTLRCSSQSGHNTVSWYQQALGQGPQFIFQYYREEENGRGNFPPRFSGLQFPNYSSELNVNALELDDSALYLCASSDLLAGGADTQYFGPGTRLTVL.

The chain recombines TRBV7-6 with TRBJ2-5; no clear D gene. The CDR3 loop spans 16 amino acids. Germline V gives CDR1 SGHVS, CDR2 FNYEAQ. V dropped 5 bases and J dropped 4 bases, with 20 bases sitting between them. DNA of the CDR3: TGTGCCAGCAGCCGGCGAGTAGTTCTAGTTGGAGAGACCCAGTACTTC. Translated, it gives CASSRRVVLVGETQYF.

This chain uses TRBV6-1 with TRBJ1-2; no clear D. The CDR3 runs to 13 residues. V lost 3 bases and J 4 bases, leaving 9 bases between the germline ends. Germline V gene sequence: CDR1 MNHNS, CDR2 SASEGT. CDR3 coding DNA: TGTGCCAGCAGTGAGGTCCCCGGCTATGGCTACACCTTC. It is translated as CASSEVPGYGYTF.

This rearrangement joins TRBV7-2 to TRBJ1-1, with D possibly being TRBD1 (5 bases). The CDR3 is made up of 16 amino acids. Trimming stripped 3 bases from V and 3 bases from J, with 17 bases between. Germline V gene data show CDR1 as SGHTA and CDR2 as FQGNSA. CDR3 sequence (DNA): TGTGCCAGCAGCTTTGAGCGCAGGGTTACGCACACTGAAGCTTTCTTT. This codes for CASSFERRVTHTEAFF.

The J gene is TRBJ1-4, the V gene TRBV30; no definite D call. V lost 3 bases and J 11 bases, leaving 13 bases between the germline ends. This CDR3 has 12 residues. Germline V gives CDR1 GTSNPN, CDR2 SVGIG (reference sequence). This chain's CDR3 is CAWRDGVFKLFF. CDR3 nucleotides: TGTGCCTGGAGAGACGGGGTATTCAAACTGTTTTTT.

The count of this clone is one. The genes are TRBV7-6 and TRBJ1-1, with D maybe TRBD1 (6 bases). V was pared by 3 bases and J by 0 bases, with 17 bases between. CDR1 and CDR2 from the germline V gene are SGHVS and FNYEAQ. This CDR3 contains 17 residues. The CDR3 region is CASSFSGTRVLNTEAFF. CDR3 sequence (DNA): TGTGCCAGCAGCTTCAGCGGGACAAGAGTTTTGAACACTGAAGCTTTCTTT.

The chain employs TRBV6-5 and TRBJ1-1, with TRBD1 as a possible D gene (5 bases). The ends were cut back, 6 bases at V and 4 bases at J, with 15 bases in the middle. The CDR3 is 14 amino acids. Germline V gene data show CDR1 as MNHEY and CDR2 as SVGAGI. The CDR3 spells CASSQGLYFTEAFF. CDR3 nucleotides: TGTGCCAGCAGCCAGGGCTTATATTTCACTGAAGCTTTCTTT.

The CDR3 is CASSMQSGEQYF. CDR3 bases: TGTGCCAGCAGTATGCAGAGCGGCGAGCAGTACTTC. The V gene is TRBV27, the J gene TRBJ2-7; maybe TRBD2 (5 bases). In germline, CDR1 is MNHEY, CDR2 SMNVEV (reference sequence). The CDR3 is made up of 12 amino acids. The V end was cut by 5 bases, the J end by 6 bases, with 11 bases between.

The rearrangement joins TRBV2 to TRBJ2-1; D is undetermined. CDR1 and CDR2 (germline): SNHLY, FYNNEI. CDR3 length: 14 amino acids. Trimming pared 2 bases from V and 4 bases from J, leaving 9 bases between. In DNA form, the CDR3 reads TGTGCCAGCAGTGAAAGTTTGGCTTACAATGAGCAGTTCTTC. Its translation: CASSESLAYNEQFF. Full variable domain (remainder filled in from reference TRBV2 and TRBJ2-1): EPEVTQTPSHQVTQMGQEVILRCVPISNHLYFYWYRQILGQKVEFLVSFYNNEISEKSEIFDDQFSVERPDGSNFTLKIRSTKLEDSAMYFCASSESLAYNEQFFGPGTRLTVL.

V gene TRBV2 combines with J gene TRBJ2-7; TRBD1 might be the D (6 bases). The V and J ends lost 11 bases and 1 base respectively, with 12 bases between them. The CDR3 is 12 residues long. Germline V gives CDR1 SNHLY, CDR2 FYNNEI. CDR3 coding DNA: TGTGCCGGTAGACAGGCGTCCTACGAGCAGTACTTC. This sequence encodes CAGRQASYEQYF.

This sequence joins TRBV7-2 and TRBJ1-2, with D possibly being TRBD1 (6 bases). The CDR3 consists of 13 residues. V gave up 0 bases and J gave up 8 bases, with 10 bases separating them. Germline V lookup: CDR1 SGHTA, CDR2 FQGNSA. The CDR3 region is CASSLAGQRGYTF. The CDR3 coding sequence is TGTGCCAGCAGCTTAGCAGGACAGCGCGGCTACACCTTC.

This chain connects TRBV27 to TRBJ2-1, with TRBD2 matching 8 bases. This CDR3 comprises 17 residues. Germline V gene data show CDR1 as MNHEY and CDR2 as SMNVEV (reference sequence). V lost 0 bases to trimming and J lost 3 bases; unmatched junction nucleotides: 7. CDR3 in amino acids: CASSLSKREFLYNEQFF. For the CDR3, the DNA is TGTGCCAGCAGTTTATCTAAGCGGGAGTTTCTCTACAATGAGCAGTTCTTC.

DNA for the CDR3: TGTGCCAGCAGTCCAACCTCATTCGGGTTTGTTGAAGCTTTCTTT. Encoded protein: CASSPTSFGFVEAFF. The gene calls are TRBV28 and TRBJ1-1; D gene unclear. Trimming left V 5 bases short and J 7 bases short, with 20 bases between. The CDR3 is 15 residues long. CDR1 MDHEN and CDR2 SYDVKM come from the germline V gene.

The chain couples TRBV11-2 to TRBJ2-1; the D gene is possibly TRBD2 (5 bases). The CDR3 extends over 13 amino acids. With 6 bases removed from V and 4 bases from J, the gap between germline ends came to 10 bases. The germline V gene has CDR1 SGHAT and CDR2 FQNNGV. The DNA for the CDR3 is TGTGCCAGCAGTCAATGGAGGTACAATGAGCAGTTCTTC. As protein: CASSQWRYNEQFF.

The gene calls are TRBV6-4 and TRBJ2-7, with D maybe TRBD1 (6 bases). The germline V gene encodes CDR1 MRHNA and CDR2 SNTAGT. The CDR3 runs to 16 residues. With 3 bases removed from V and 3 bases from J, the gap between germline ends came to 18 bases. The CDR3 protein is CASSDWDTLKNYEQYF. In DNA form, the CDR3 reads TGTGCCAGCAGTGATTGGGACACCTTAAAGAACTACGAGCAGTACTTC.

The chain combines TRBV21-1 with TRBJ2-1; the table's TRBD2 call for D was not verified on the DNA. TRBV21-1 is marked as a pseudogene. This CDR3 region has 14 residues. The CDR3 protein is CASARAGAVNEQFF. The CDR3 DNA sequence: TGTGCCAGCGCCCGGGCGGGGGCGGTCAATGAGCAGTTCTTC.

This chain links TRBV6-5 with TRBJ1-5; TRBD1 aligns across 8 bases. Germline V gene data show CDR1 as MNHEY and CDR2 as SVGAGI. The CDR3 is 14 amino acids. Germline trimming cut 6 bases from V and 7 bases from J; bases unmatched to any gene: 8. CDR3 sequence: CASSPRGLGQPQHF. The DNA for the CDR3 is TGTGCCAGCAGCCCCAGGGGGCTCGGACAGCCCCAGCATTTT.

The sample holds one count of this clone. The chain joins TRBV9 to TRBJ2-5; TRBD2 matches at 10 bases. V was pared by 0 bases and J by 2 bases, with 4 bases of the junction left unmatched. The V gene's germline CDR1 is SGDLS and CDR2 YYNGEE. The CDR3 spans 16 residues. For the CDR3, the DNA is TGTGCCAGCAGCGTAGTGTCTAGCGGGGGACAAGAGACCCAGTACTTC. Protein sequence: CASSVVSSGGQETQYF.